This entry lists 5 T cell receptor beta chains sequenced from one sample in a study of T cells in Graves' hyperthyroidism and ophthalmopathy. TCR beta CDR3 sequences were amplified from RNA transcripts. HTBI primers were the set used in a first-round RT-PCR of the TCR CDR3. TCRdb ran MiXCR on the multiplex PCR reads and lists one entry per CDR3 protein. The repertoire consists of some 200,000 distinct CDR3 sequences, with roughly a sixth occurring once and the leading ten covering approximately 50%. Sequencing used blood. Source of these receptors: a man in his forties or fifties with Graves' hyperthyroidism.

The rearrangement uses TRBV29-1 and TRBJ2-3, with no clear D. The germline V gene encodes CDR1 SQVTM and CDR2 ANQGSEA. The CDR3 runs to 14 residues. Trimming shortened V by 3 bases and J by 0 bases, and 10 bases separated the two germline ends. DNA of the CDR3: TGCAGCGTTGACAGTCCTAGGAGCACAGATACGCAGTATTTT. Its protein product is CSVDSPRSTDTQYF.

V usage is TRBV4-1 and J usage is TRBJ1-5, with 9 nucleotides matching TRBD1. Germline trimming cut 2 bases from V and 1 base from J; bases unmatched to any gene: 6. The CDR3 is made up of 17 amino acids. The germline CDR1 and CDR2 sequences are MGHRA and YSYEKL. For the CDR3, the DNA is TGCGCCAGCAGCCAACCCACAGGGGGCAAGAGCAATCAGCCCCAGCATTTT. Amino acid sequence: CASSQPTGGKSNQPQHF.

The chain uses TRBV20-1 and TRBJ2-5; D is unresolved. The germline V gene has CDR1 DFQATT and CDR2 SNEGSKA (reference sequence). V was clipped by 3 bases and J by 5 bases, with 7 bases between them. The CDR3 contains 11 residues. The CDR3 sequence is CSASERETQYF. As DNA, the CDR3 is TGCAGTGCTAGTGAAAGGGAGACCCAGTACTTC.

This chain connects TRBV27 to TRBJ2-3, with 7 bases fitting TRBD1. Germline V gene lookup returns CDR1 MNHEY and CDR2 SMNVEV (reference sequence). V lost 5 bases to trimming and J lost 0 bases; unmatched junction nucleotides: 5. This CDR3 region has 15 residues. The CDR3 bases are TGTGCCAGCAGTAGAGAGGGGGCAAGCACAGATACGCAGTATTTT. Translated: CASSREGASTDTQYF.

On this clonotype itself: A much larger clone lies one base from this, so it may be a read error. The chain carries TRBV3-1 and TRBJ2-7, with no clear D. The CDR3 sequence is 14 residues long. Germline-derived CDR1 and CDR2 are LGHDT and YNNKEL (reference sequence). The CDR3 DNA sequence: TGTGCCAGCAGCCAAGATTGGGCCTCCTGCGAGCAGTACTTC. This gives the protein CASSQDWASCEQYF.